This TCR beta chain was recovered during a study of cytomegalovirus exposure and HLA in healthy donors. Study-level information: Roughly 86 million unique TCRs from HLA-typed donors made up an early data release.

In regard to this clone: Its antigen is unknown. The conserved phenylalanine or tryptophan is not found at the CDR3 terminus, so this likely reflects a read error. No DNA is shown, since the ends of the CDR3 on it are uncertain; the CDR3 is the one TCRdb lists.

A total of 12 residues make up the CDR3, ends included. Germline V gives CDR1 SEHNR, CDR2 FQNEAQ (reference sequence). The PCR contained 60 Vbeta and 13 Jbeta primers. Sequenced by immunoSEQ multiplex PCR; TCRdb stores in-frame clones only, minus some. The data contain more than 80,000 clones, 65% to 80% of them singletons. Findings and limits, study-wide: In a later analysis, at a false discovery rate of 0.05, 17,000 or so TCR beta sequences matched HLA alleles. The availability of immune exposure information extended only to CMV serostatus. Reportedly, cytomegalovirus status was diagnosed with high sensitivity and specificity.

This TCR derives from a male donor in good health and CMV-seropositive. Sequencing was carried out using PBMCs. The V and J genes are TRBV7-9 and TRBJ2-4; TRBD2, as called in the table, went unchecked against the DNA. This chain's CDR3 is CASSLDGRAGES.